What follows describes a single TCR beta chain. Seattle's enrolled individuals joined amid active infection and were then monitored longitudinally. These data belong to a study of blood T cell repertoires in COVID-19. Study context: Samples taken during acute and convalescent COVID-19 were collected in the United States, Italy and Spain. T cells, B-cell-depleted T cells, or PBMCs supplied cDNA or gDNA.

V lost 2 bases and J lost 5; bases outside the gene matches: 6. There are 15 residues in the CDR3. Germline V CDR1 and CDR2: SGHRS, YFSETQ. Authors' data handling: Reference gene primer amplification in the assay estimated nucleated cell counts. This table comes from immunoSEQ multiplex PCR, and its TCRdb copy is limited to in-frame clones, with some not included. Clonal size and the V and J genes are those of that table, whereas D and trimming came from the DNA. In the table there are about 270,000 clones, less than 90% of which are singletons. The sequence was collected from a woman aged 70 to 79 with COVID-19, enrolled during active disease. The chain joins TRBV5-1 to TRBJ2-5; 10 bases are shared with TRBD2. Sample: peripheral blood. CDR3 coding DNA: TGCGCCAGCAGCTTTTCTAGCGGGGGAGGTGAGACCCAGTACTTC. This sequence encodes CASSFSSGGGETQYF.